The 12 T cell receptor beta chains below were found in one sample sequenced in a study of T-cell memory formation after mild COVID-19. TCRdb re-analysed the 5' RACE reads in MiXCR, keeping a single row per CDR3 protein. The data hold under 250,000 distinct CDR3 sequences, with around 26% observed a single time. Sequenced sample: PBMCs or a T cell subset sorted from them (not recorded which). Receptor source: an adult woman who had mild COVID-19 (a few samples of this study predate the infection). Cell type and time point are not known.

This clonotype came up a few times. This chain connects TRBV5-1 to TRBJ2-3; 9 bases are a match to TRBD1. In germline, CDR1 is SGHRS, CDR2 YFSETQ. The length of the CDR3 is 17 residues. V was clipped by 0 bases and J by 6 bases; unmatched bases: 11. The CDR3 nucleotides are TGCGCCAGCAGCTTGGATCCCGGGACAGGGACGGCTGATACGCAGTATTTT. Amino acid sequence: CASSLDPGTGTADTQYF.

This clonotype was seen more than once but under ten times. The chain uses TRBV3-1 and TRBJ2-7; 7 nucleotides line up with TRBD1. The CDR3 is 13 residues long. The J segment lost 7 bases and the V segment lost 5 bases, leaving 8 bases of the junction unmatched. Germline CDR1 and CDR2: LGHDT and YNNKEL (reference sequence). The CDR3 sequence: CASSKGAPREQYF. In DNA form, the CDR3 reads TGTGCCAGCAGCAAGGGGGCACCCAGGGAGCAGTACTTC.

This clonotype was counted only a few times. The chain uses TRBV10-3 and TRBJ2-6; D gene ambiguous. The germline V and J ends were trimmed by 0 bases and 0 bases, with 9 bases remaining between them. Per the germline V gene, CDR1 is ENHRY and CDR2 is SYGVKD. This CDR3 is 17 amino acids long. The CDR3 reads CAISESGLGSGANVLTF. The CDR3 nucleotides are TGTGCCATCAGTGAGTCGGGTCTAGGCTCTGGGGCCAACGTCCTGACTTTC.

V usage is TRBV5-1 and J usage is TRBJ2-2, with unresolved D. The CDR3 has 16 residues. V dropped 0 bases and J dropped 3 bases, with 12 bases sitting between them. From germline, CDR1 is SGHRS and CDR2 YFSETQ. CDR3 sequence: CASSLAVGAYTGELFF. The CDR3 region has the DNA TGCGCCAGCAGCTTGGCGGTTGGAGCCTACACCGGGGAGCTGTTTTTT.

In this sample, this clonotype turned up a few times. The CDR3 loop reads CASSRDRFTDTQYF. CDR3 nucleotide sequence: TGTGCCAGCAGCCGGGACAGGTTCACAGATACGCAGTATTTT. The chain carries TRBV3-1 and TRBJ2-3, with 8 bases matching TRBD1. V lost 4 bases and J lost 2; bases outside the gene matches: 2. Germline lookup yields CDR1 LGHDT and CDR2 YNNKEL (reference sequence). The length of the CDR3 is 14 residues.

This chain links TRBV11-2 with TRBJ2-1; either TRBD1 or TRBD2 may supply D (6 bases each). This CDR3 has 16 amino acids. V gave up 6 bases and J gave up 8 bases, with 23 bases separating them. From germline, CDR1 is SGHAT and CDR2 FQNNGV. CDR3 loop: CASRLMPDAGQYEQFF. CDR3 nucleotides: TGTGCCAGCAGATTAATGCCAGACGCGGGACAATATGAGCAGTTCTTC.

This chain uses TRBV27 with TRBJ1-2, with unresolved D. Germline-derived CDR1 and CDR2 are MNHEY and SMNVEV (reference sequence). The CDR3 extends over 13 amino acids. Trimming cost V 4 bases and J 7 bases, with 13 bases left between them. The DNA for the CDR3 is TGTGCCAGCAGTTCCGCAGGAAGGACTGGCTACACCTTC. This encodes CASSSAGRTGYTF.

The chain uses TRBV5-1 and TRBJ2-7; 9 bases map to TRBD1. Trimming cost V 2 bases and J 7 bases; bases outside gene matches: 13. CDR1 is SGHRS and CDR2 is YFSETQ in the germline V gene. This CDR3 is 16 amino acids long. CDR3: CASSLSRDREPGEQYF. The CDR3 bases are TGCGCCAGCAGCTTAAGCCGGGACAGGGAACCGGGAGAGCAGTACTTC.

In this sample, this clonotype turned up a few times. The genes are TRBV24-1 and TRBJ2-2; possible D gene TRBD2, 6 bases. The CDR3 length is 15 residues. V lost 4 bases, J lost 5 bases, and 13 bases lay in between. Germline V lookup: CDR1 KGHDR, CDR2 SFDVKD. The chain's CDR3 is CATSEFGLATGELFF. The CDR3 DNA sequence: TGTGCCACCAGTGAATTCGGGCTAGCGACCGGGGAGCTGTTTTTT.

The chain joins TRBV3-1 to TRBJ2-1; D remains ambiguous. Germline CDR1 LGHDT, CDR2 YNNKEL (reference sequence). V lost 0 bases and J lost 10, with 10 bases in between. There are 13 residues in the CDR3. The DNA of the CDR3 is TGTGCCAGCAGCCAAGAGGAATCCCCAGAGCAGTTCTTC. Translated, it gives CASSQEESPEQFF.

V gene TRBV7-9 combines with J gene TRBJ2-6; the D gene is possibly TRBD2 (5 bases). The germline V gene has CDR1 SEHNR and CDR2 FQNEAQ (reference sequence). The CDR3 consists of 16 residues. Trimming stripped 3 bases from V and 3 bases from J, with 12 bases between. CDR3 in DNA: TGTGCCAGCAGCTTTGTTCCAGGACTTGGGGCCAACGTCCTGACTTTC. This gives the protein CASSFVPGLGANVLTF.

The chain recombines TRBV2 with TRBJ2-1, with unresolved D. Germline loops: CDR1 SNHLY, CDR2 FYNNEI. V lost 6 bases to trimming and J lost 5 bases, with 2 bases between them. This CDR3 has 10 residues. The CDR3 here is CASRNNEQFF. The CDR3 bases are TGTGCCAGCAGGAACAATGAGCAGTTCTTC.